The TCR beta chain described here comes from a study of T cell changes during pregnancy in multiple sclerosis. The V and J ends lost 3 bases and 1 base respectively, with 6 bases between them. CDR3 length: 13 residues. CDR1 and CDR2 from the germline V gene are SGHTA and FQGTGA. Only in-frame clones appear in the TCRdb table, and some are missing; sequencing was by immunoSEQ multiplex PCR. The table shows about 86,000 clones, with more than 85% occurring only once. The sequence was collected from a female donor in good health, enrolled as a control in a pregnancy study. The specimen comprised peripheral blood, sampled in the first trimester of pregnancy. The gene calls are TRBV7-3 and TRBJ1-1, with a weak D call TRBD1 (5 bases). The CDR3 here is CASSFQGNTEAFF. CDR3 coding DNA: TGTGCCAGCAGCTTCCAGGGGAACACTGAAGCTTTCTTT. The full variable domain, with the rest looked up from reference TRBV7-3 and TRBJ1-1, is GAGVSQTPSNKVTEKGKYVELRCDPISGHTALYWYRQSLGQGPEFLIYFQGTGAADDSGLPNDRFFAVRPEGSVSTLKIQRTERGDSAVYLCASSFQGNTEAFFGQGTRLTVV.